A selection of T cell receptor beta chains follows, all from one sample in a study of cytomegalovirus exposure and HLA in healthy donors. Profiled with immunoSEQ multiplex PCR; TCRdb holds only in-frame clones, not every one. The sample has nearly 110,000 clones; around three quarters are singletons. Sequencing was done on a sample of PBMCs. The receptors originated from a woman between 50 and 59 years old in good health and CMV-seropositive. The conserved cysteine and the conserved F or W are not part of the CDR3 here. Fields, in order: V gene, J gene, CDR3 protein.

V: TRBV29-1
J: TRBJ1-1
CDR3: SAVRDRSYMSTEAF

V: TRBV4-1
J: TRBJ2-5
CDR3: ASSQVGTGGIETQY

V: TRBV7-9
J: TRBJ1-2
CDR3: SSSLGQGPNYGYT

V: TRBV7-6
J: TRBJ2-5
CDR3: ASSPTYRASGKETQY

V: TRBV6-5
J: TRBJ1-1
CDR3: ASSPHMTVNTEAF

V: TRBV7-6
J: TRBJ2-7
CDR3: ASSADLAAPYEQY

V: TRBV4-3
J: TRBJ1-2
CDR3: ASSQDSARERGGYT

V: TRBV18
J: TRBJ2-1
CDR3: ASSPLPAGGYNEQF

V: TRBV7-8
J: TRBJ1-6
CDR3: ASSLRSGSDSPLH

V: TRBV28
J: TRBJ2-3
CDR3: ASSRTSGGPDTQY

V: TRBV7-9
J: TRBJ1-1
CDR3: ASSWTGVGAF

V: TRBV28
J: TRBJ1-2
CDR3: ASSLLSRWGVRSYGYT

V: TRBV18
J: TRBJ2-3
CDR3: ASSPRSGSTDTQY

V: TRBV5-8
J: TRBJ1-5
CDR3: ASSPKGQGSNQPQH

V: TRBV29-1
J: TRBJ2-3
CDR3: SAAIAGGGDTQY

V: TRBV7-3
J: TRBJ1-1
CDR3: ASGQQGGTEAF

V: TRBV25-1
J: TRBJ2-1
CDR3: ASSEVAASSYNEQF

V: TRBV6-1
J: TRBJ1-5
CDR3: AGSETGGQPQH

V: TRBV4-1
J: NA
CDR3: ASSQSGVSYEQY

V: TRBV5-1
J: TRBJ2-7
CDR3: ASSLDRGELDEQY

V: TRBV5-4
J: TRBJ1-3
CDR3: ASSLAGGSGNTIY

V: TRBV30
J: TRBJ1-2
CDR3: AWREFYPRGYT

V: TRBV5-8
J: TRBJ1-2
CDR3: ASSFPLYGTGDYGYT

V: TRBV5-4
J: TRBJ1-2
CDR3: ASSFDQGSNYGYT

V: TRBV6-5
J: TRBJ1-2
CDR3: ASSVGQGYGYT

V: TRBV9
J: TRBJ1-1
CDR3: ASNVRPTEEAF

V: TRBV7-8
J: TRBJ1-2
CDR3: ASSLAAGGFGYT

V: TRBV30
J: TRBJ1-5
CDR3: AWSVGRGNQPQH

V: TRBV9
J: TRBJ2-1
CDR3: ASSVAGSEYNEQF

V: TRBV4-1
J: TRBJ2-5
CDR3: ASSLLPLYQETQY

V: TRBV15
J: TRBJ1-1
CDR3: ATSARDLGNTEAF

V: TRBV4-3
J: TRBJ1-3
CDR3: ASSQSWGRTSSGNTIY